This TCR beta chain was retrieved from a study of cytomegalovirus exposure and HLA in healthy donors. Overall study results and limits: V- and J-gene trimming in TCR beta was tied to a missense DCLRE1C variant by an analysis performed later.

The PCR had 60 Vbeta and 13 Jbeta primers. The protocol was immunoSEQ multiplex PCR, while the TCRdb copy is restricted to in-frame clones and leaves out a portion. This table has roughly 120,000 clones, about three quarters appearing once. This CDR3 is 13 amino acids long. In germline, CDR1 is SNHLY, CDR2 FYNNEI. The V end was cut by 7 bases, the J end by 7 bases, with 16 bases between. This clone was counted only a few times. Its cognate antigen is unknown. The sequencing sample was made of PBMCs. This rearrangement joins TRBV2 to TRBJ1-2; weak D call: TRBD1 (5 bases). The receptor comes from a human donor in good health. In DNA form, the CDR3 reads TGTGCCAGCACAATTCTAAATAGGGGTGGCTACACCTTC. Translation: CASTILNRGGYTF.